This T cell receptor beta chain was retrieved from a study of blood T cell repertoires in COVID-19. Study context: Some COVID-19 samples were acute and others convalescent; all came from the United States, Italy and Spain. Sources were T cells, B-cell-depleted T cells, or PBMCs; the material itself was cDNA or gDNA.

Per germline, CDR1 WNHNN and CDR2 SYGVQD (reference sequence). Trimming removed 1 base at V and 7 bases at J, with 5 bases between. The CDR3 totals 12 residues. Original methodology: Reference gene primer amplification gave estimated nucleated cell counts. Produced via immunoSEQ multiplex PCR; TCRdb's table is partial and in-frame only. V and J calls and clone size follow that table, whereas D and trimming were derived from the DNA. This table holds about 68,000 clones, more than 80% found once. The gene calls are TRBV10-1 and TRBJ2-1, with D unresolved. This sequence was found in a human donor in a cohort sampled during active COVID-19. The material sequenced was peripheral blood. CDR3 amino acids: CASSEFGNEQFF. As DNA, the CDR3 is TGCGCCAGCAGTGAGTTCGGGAATGAGCAGTTCTTC.